A single sample gave rise to the 5 T cell receptor beta chains below, sequenced in a study of cytomegalovirus exposure and HLA in healthy donors. Measured with immunoSEQ multiplex PCR; TCRdb has only the in-frame clones, and not every one. The sample lists about 180,000 clones; approximately 87% were seen once. Source material: PBMCs. Source of these receptors: a woman aged 25 to 39 in good health and CMV-seronegative.

This clone was seen a few times. V usage is TRBV6-5 and J usage is TRBJ2-7; D is undetermined. The CDR3 is 11 amino acids. Germline-derived CDR1 and CDR2 are MNHEY and SVGAGI. With 2 bases removed from V and 7 bases from J, the gap between germline ends came to 6 bases. DNA for the CDR3: TGTGCCAGCAGTTACCTCGGGGAGCAGTACTTC. Protein sequence: CASSYLGEQYF.

The V and J genes are TRBV7-9 and TRBJ1-5; D possibly corresponds to TRBD1 (6 bases). Per germline, CDR1 SEHNR and CDR2 FQNEAQ (reference sequence). The CDR3 contains 14 residues. Trimming took 5 bases from V and 3 from J, leaving 11 bases between them. The CDR3 is CASSHQGTNQPQHF. DNA of the CDR3: TGTGCCAGCAGCCATCAGGGGACCAATCAGCCCCAGCATTTT.

Only a few counts were recorded for this clone. The CDR3 nucleotides read TGCGCCAGCAGCCAAGTAGGGACTAGCGGGATCGCTAGCACAGATACGCAGTATTTT. It encodes CASSQVGTSGIASTDTQYF. The V and J genes are TRBV4-1 and TRBJ2-3, with 13 bases matching TRBD2. With V trimmed by 1 base and J by 0 bases, 7 bases remained unmatched. The CDR3 has 19 residues. The germline V gene encodes CDR1 MGHRA and CDR2 YSYEKL.

This rearrangement joins TRBV27 to TRBJ1-1, with D possibly being TRBD1 (5 bases). CDR3 size: 16 residues. Germline V gives CDR1 MNHEY, CDR2 SMNVEV (reference sequence). V was cut by 2 bases and J by 3 bases, with 16 bases left in between. The CDR3 DNA reads TGTGCCAGCAGTTTAAGTCCGGCGCCGGGGGACACTGAAGCTTTCTTT. This translates into CASSLSPAPGDTEAFF.

The CDR3 protein is CASSFQGKTGELFF. CDR3 nucleotide sequence: TGTGCCAGCAGCTTTCAGGGAAAAACCGGGGAGCTGTTTTTT. This sequence joins TRBV7-2 and TRBJ2-2, with D tentatively TRBD1 (5 bases). V was trimmed by 3 bases and J by 5 bases, leaving 10 bases between them. The V gene's germline CDR1 is SGHTA and CDR2 FQGNSA. This CDR3 spans 14 amino acids.